What follows is one T cell receptor (beta chain) and its context. This clone's antigen is unknown. No much larger clone exists at a distance of one base, and base qualities are not known. At diagnosis, tumor, uninvolved tumor-adjacent lung and peripheral blood were collected and then preserved as a mix of FFPE and fresh-frozen material. For TCR repertoire profiling, blood samples were analyzed in the form of peripheral blood mononuclear cells. The immunoSEQ Assay was used to sequence TCR beta CDR3 regions from DNA. In the source study's methods: To compute T cell density, TCR beta template counts were normalized to usable DNA, which was estimated by amplifying housekeeping genes. Richness was estimated using the preseqR package, with extrapolation to 400,000 templates for PBMC samples and to 120,000 templates for tissue samples. Clonality was taken to be one minus Pielou's evenness. Tissue-enriched TCRs were identified by differential abundance testing using productive amino-acid clonotypes, minimum total count 5 and alpha 0.1. The Jaccard Index and the Morisita Overlap Index were used to quantify repertoire overlap between compartments. TCR beta CDR3s were clustered by GLIPH together with public tetramer-defined viral CDR3s, and at least three viral sequences plus V-gene enrichment were required for viral motifs. TCRdb holds this immuneACCESS table with in-frame rearrangements only. Some clones are missing; in checked studies, unresolved V genes explain under half, and the rest has no known cause. V, J and clone size are taken as reported in that table, and D and trimming were inferred from the DNA itself. This sample is represented by around 83,000 clones; about 87% of them were singletons. The ten most abundant clones make up about 15% of the sample.

The sample belongs to a study of T cells in localized non-small cell lung cancer (TCRdb year 2020). Regarding the study in general: Comparing tumors with uninvolved tumor-adjacent lungs, the study looked at the T cell repertoires of 236 patients with early-stage NSCLC. The cohort was made up of fewer than 250 treatment-naive NSCLC patients whose localized lung tumors had been resected. NSCLC patients had a mean age of approximately 70 years, and 120 to 150 were male and about a hundred female. General conclusions and limits of the study: Because the study design was exploratory, TCR variables were selected using unadjusted p-values without false-discovery rate correction. A median of around 50 of the top 100 tumor clones were detected in paired uninvolved adjacent lung, and 28 of these tumor clones were also found among the top 100 clones of the paired uninvolved adjacent lung. Higher blood T cell density associated with longer overall survival, while higher adjacent-lung clonality associated with shorter survival. Uninvolved tumor-adjacent lung showed the highest T cell clonality, higher than tumor, which suggests more focused antigenic responses in the uninvolved tumor-adjacent lung. Multi-region tumor sequencing was not performed, so intratumor heterogeneity could not be excluded.

The CDR3 runs 15 amino acids, cysteine and phenylalanine included. Of the read, only the CDR3 DNA is kept; its 45 bases are in frame from base 1. V loses 4 bases at its end and J loses 6 bases; junction bases beyond the gene matches: 10. CDR1 and CDR2 were assigned from the germline V gene as MDHEN and SYDVKM. Rearrangement joined TRBV28 to TRBJ2-3; 7 nucleotides in the junction match TRBD1. The source material was peripheral blood, sampled before any cancer treatment. The receptor comes from a man aged 35-69 years with stage I squamous cell lung carcinoma. The DNA sequence is as follows: TGTGCCAGCAGTTCCTTGGACAGGATTAGGGATACGCAGTATTTT. Its translation reads: CASSSLDRIRDTQYF.